A selection of T cell receptor beta chains follows, all from one sample in a study of cytomegalovirus exposure and HLA in healthy donors. The assay was immunoSEQ multiplex PCR, and TCRdb's table has in-frame clones only and misses some. The sample shows about 160,000 clones, around 74% of them seen only once. Specimen: PBMCs. These TCRs come from a female donor in good health and CMV-seronegative. The CDR3 runs from the conserved cysteine through the conserved F or W. The order of the fields is V gene, J gene, CDR3 protein.

V gene: TRBV2; J gene: TRBJ1-1; CDR3 protein: CASTPGHQNTEAFF
V gene: TRBV21-1; J gene: TRBJ2-7; CDR3 protein: CPIIRNAGEYF
V gene: TRBV5-6; J gene: TRBJ2-3; CDR3 protein: CASSLAGGRGGTTQYF
V gene: TRBV5-5; J gene: TRBJ2-2; CDR3 protein: CASSFRGRGGARDTGELFF
V gene: TRBV2; J gene: TRBJ2-5; CDR3 protein: CASSEWKGWQETQYF
V gene: TRBV4-1; J gene: TRBJ2-2; CDR3 protein: CASSQVGGNTGELFF
V gene: TRBV5-1; J gene: TRBJ1-1; CDR3 protein: CASSLKGLDTEAFF
V gene: TRBV20-1; J gene: TRBJ1-2; CDR3 protein: CSARQGGYTF
V gene: TRBV7-3; J gene: TRBJ1-5; CDR3 protein: CASSLLGGSNQPQHF
V gene: TRBV7-7; J gene: TRBJ2-1; CDR3 protein: CASSSAPPASGGNEQFF
V gene: TRBV30; J gene: TRBJ1-5; CDR3 protein: CAWKGTGDQPQHF
V gene: TRBV5-1; J gene: TRBJ1-5; CDR3 protein: CASSLDGGRGQPQHF
V gene: TRBV9; J gene: TRBJ1-2; CDR3 protein: CASSVPGSDINGYTF
V gene: TRBV5-5; J gene: TRBJ1-1; CDR3 protein: CASSEVPGQGRLVF
V gene: TRBV19; J gene: TRBJ2-7; CDR3 protein: CASSILDRDHEQYF
V gene: TRBV27; J gene: TRBJ2-7; CDR3 protein: CASSYGQGIPEQYF
V gene: TRBV18; J gene: TRBJ2-7; CDR3 protein: CASSPMGQSLAEQYF
V gene: TRBV7-2; J gene: TRBJ2-1; CDR3 protein: CASSRRTGFSYNEQFF
V gene: TRBV2; J gene: TRBJ2-2; CDR3 protein: CASSALGQGGLFF
V gene: TRBV2; J gene: TRBJ2-5; CDR3 protein: CASSLAGGRQETQYF
V gene: TRBV5-1; J gene: TRBJ2-2; CDR3 protein: CASSFTSGGANTGELFF
V gene: TRBV4-2; J gene: TRBJ2-5; CDR3 protein: CASSQETGGPGTQYF
V gene: TRBV11-2; J gene: TRBJ2-7; CDR3 protein: CASSLSGGTVYEQYF
V gene: TRBV6-5; J gene: TRBJ2-7; CDR3 protein: CASSYSTGAQWYEQYF
V gene: TRBV19; J gene: TRBJ2-2; CDR3 protein: CASSIYLSSGELFF
V gene: TRBV13; J gene: TRBJ1-2; CDR3 protein: CASSLVRISQGDGYTF
V gene: TRBV29-1; J gene: TRBJ1-4; CDR3 protein: CSAGQGASNEKLFF
V gene: TRBV5-1; J gene: TRBJ2-3; CDR3 protein: CASSLEDVRDTQYF
V gene: TRBV6-1; J gene: TRBJ2-7; CDR3 protein: CASRETSGSPYEQYF
V gene: TRBV15; J gene: TRBJ1-4; CDR3 protein: CATSRQKTVPREKLFF
V gene: TRBV7-3; J gene: TRBJ2-1; CDR3 protein: CASSSNPLFPGLAFNEQFF
V gene: TRBV7-2; J gene: TRBJ1-1; CDR3 protein: CASSLARQENTEAFF
V gene: TRBV5-5; J gene: TRBJ1-1; CDR3 protein: CASSWDAGTGLFTEAFF
V gene: TRBV5-1; J gene: TRBJ2-7; CDR3 protein: CASSFLGESTYEQYF
V gene: TRBV7-6; J gene: TRBJ2-3; CDR3 protein: CASSSEGREGDTQYF
V gene: TRBV7-8; J gene: TRBJ2-7; CDR3 protein: CASSPTGYNEQYF
V gene: TRBV7-9; J gene: TRBJ1-1; CDR3 protein: CASSRGEGLNTEAFF
V gene: TRBV18; J gene: TRBJ2-3; CDR3 protein: CASSTRDRGWADTQYF